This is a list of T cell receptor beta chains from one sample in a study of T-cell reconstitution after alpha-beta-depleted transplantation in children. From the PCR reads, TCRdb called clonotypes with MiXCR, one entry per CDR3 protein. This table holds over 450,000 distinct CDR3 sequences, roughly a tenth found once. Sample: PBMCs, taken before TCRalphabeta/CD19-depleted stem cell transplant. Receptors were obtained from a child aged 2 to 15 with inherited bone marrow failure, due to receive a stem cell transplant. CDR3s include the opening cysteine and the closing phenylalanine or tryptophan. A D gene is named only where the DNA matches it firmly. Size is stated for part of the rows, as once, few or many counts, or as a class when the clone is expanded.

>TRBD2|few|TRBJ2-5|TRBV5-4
TGTGCCAGCAGCGCTGTCCCGGGACTAGCGGGGGACGCGACCCAGTACTTC
CASSAVPGLAGDATQYF
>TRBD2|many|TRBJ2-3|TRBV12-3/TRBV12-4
TGTGCCAGCAGTTTCACCCTAGCGGGAGGAGGCACAGATACGCAGTATTTT
CASSFTLAGGGTDTQYF
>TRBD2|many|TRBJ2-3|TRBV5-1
TGCGCCAGCAGCACCCGACTAGCGGGAAGCACAGATACGCAGTATTTT
CASSTRLAGSTDTQYF
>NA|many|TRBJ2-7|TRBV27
TGTGCCAGCAGTTTTTATTCTAGGAGCTCCTACGAGCAGTACTTC
CASSFYSRSSYEQYF
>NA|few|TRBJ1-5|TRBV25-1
TGTGCCAGCAGTGAATATGCGGGAGATCAGCCCCAGCATTTT
CASSEYAGDQPQHF
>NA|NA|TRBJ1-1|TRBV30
TGTGCCTGGAGTGGAGGGGGGTCCCCCCCCACTGAAGCTTTCTTT
CAWSGGGSPPTEAFF
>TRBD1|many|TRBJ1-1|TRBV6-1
TGTGCCAGCAGGAAAGACGGACAGGGGGCGGATTTCTTT
CASRKDGQGADFF
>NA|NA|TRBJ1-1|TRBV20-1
TGCAGTGCTACTCGAGGTCCGCTGAACACTGAAGCTTTCTTT
CSATRGPLNTEAFF
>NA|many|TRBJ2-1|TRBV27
TGTGCCAGCAGACCAGTCGGGTCCTACAATGAGCAGTTCTTC
CASRPVGSYNEQFF
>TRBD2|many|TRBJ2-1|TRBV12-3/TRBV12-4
TGTGCCAGCAGCCTTGGGATAGCGGGAGGCCCCGGCACGTTCTTC
CASSLGIAGGPGTFF
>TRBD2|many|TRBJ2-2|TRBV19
TGTGCCAGTAGGACGCGGGAGAATGTAGGGGAGCTGTTTTTT
CASRTRENVGELFF
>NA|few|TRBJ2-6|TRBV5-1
TGCGCCAGCAGCTTGGCCGAAACACAGTCTGGGGCCAACGTCCTGACTTTC
CASSLAETQSGANVLTF
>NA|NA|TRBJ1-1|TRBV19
TGTGCCAGTAGACCCCGGGGGATGCCTGAAGCTTTCTTT
CASRPRGMPEAFF
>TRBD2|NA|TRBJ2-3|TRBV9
TGTGCCAGCAAAGCGGGAGAGAGCACAGATACGCAGTATTTT
CASKAGESTDTQYF
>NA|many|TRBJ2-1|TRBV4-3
TGCGCCAGCAGCCAAGAGCCAGGCGAAAGCTCCTACAATGAGCAGTTCTTC
CASSQEPGESSYNEQFF
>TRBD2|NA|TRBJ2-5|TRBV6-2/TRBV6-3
TGTGCCAGCAGGGGACTAGCGAGGCGAGAGACCCAGTACTTC
CASRGLARRETQYF
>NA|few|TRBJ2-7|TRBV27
TGTGCCAGCAGTCCTTCGTGGGGGTTCTACGAGCAGTACTTC
CASSPSWGFYEQYF
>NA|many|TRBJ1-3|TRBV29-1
TGCAGCGTTGAATCTCCGGGGCCCCGGGACACCATATATTTT
CSVESPGPRDTIYF
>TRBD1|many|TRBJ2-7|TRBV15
TGTGCCACCAGCAGAAGGACAGGCTCCTACGAGCAGTACTTC
CATSRRTGSYEQYF
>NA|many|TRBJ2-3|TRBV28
TGTGCCAGCACCGAGGTCCGGCCCAAGGATACGCAGTATTTT
CASTEVRPKDTQYF
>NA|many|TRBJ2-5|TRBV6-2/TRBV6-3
TGTGCCAGCAGTTACCGGACTCACGAGTACCAAGAGACCCAGTACTTC
CASSYRTHEYQETQYF
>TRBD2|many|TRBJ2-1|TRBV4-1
TGCGCCAGCAGCCAAGACCCCCAGGCTAGCGGGAGTAGACAGTTCTTC
CASSQDPQASGSRQFF
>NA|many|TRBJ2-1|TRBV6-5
TGTGCCAGCAGTTACTCGGGGGGGCAGTTCTTC
CASSYSGGQFF
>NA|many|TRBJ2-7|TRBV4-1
TGCGCCAGCAGCCATGGGGTAACGGAAAACGAGCAGTACTTC
CASSHGVTENEQYF
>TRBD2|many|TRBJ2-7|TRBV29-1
TGCAGCGTCGCCAGGCGGGGGACCTACGAGCAGTACTTC
CSVARRGTYEQYF
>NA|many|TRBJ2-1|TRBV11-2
TGTGCCAGCAGCTTACAAACTTACAATGAGCAGTTCTTC
CASSLQTYNEQFF
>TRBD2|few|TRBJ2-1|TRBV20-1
TGCAGTGCGCCAATGCCCAGCGGGAGGGGGTATGAGCAGTTCTTC
CSAPMPSGRGYEQFF
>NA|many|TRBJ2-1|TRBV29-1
TGCAGCGCCTTAAGCGGGACAAGCGTTGAGCAGTTCTTC
CSALSGTSVEQFF
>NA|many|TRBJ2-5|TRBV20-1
TGCAGTGCTAGATGGGTGGAGACCCAGTACTTC
CSARWVETQYF
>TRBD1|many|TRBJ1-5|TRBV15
TGTGCCACCAGCAGAGGGGACAGACTTTTTAATCAGCCCCAGCATTTT
CATSRGDRLFNQPQHF
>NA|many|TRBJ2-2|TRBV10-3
TGTGCCATCAGTGAGTCCTTGGGCGGGGAGCTGTTTTTT
CAISESLGGELFF
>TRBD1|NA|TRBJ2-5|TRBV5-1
TGCGCCAGCGTACAGGGGCCGCTGGAGACCCAGTACTTC
CASVQGPLETQYF
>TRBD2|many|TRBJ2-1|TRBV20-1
TGCAGTGCGTTAGCGGGAACCTACAATGAGCAGTTCTTC
CSALAGTYNEQFF
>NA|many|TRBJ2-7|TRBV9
TGTGCCAGCAGCGTCTCCGGGACAACTTCCTACGAGCAGTACTTC
CASSVSGTTSYEQYF
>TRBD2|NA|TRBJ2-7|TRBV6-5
TGTGCCAGCAGTCGCCGGACTAGGAGCTCCTACGAGCAGTACTTC
CASSRRTRSSYEQYF
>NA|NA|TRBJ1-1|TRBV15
TGTGCCACCAGCAGAGATCGTCCGGGACGGCAACAGATGAACACTGAAGCTTTCTTT
CATSRDRPGRQQMNTEAFF
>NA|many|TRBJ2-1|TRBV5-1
TGCGCCAGCAGCTTGGCGGGACAAGGCCACTACAATGAGCAGTTCTTC
CASSLAGQGHYNEQFF
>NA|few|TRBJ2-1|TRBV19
TGTGCCAGTAGTATTGGCCGGGGGAACAATGAGCAGTTCTTC
CASSIGRGNNEQFF
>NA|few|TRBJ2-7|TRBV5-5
TGTGCCAGCAGCTTGGCTTGGGGTTCCGGCGAGCAGTACTTC
CASSLAWGSGEQYF
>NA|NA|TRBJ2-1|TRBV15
TGTGCCACCAGCCGAGGGACGGGCAGGGATGAGCAGTTCTTC
CATSRGTGRDEQFF